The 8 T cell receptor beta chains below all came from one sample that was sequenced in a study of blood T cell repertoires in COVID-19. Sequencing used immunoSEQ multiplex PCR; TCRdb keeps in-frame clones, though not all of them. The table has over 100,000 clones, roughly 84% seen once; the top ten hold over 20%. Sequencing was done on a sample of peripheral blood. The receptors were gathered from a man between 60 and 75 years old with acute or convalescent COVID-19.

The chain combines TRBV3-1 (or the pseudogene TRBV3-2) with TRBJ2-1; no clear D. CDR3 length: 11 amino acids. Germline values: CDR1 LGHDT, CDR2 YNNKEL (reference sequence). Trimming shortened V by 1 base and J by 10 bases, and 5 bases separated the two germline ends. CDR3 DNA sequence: TGTGCCAGCAGCCAAGCAAGCGAGCAGTTCTTC. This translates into CASSQASEQFF.

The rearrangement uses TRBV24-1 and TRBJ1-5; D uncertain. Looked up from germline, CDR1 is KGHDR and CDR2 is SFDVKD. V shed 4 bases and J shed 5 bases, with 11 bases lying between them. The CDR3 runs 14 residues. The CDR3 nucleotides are TGTGCCACCAGTGAAGGTCATCGGGATCAGCCCCAGCATTTT. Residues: CATSEGHRDQPQHF.

The CDR3 coding sequence is TGCAGCGTTGGGGGGACAGGGGGAAAAAACACTGAAGCTTTCTTT. This sequence encodes CSVGGTGGKNTEAFF. The chain carries TRBV29-1 and TRBJ1-1, with 11 bases fitting TRBD1. The CDR3 spans 15 residues. Germline CDR1 SQVTM, CDR2 ANQGSEA. Trimming cost V 4 bases and J 2 bases; bases outside gene matches: 6.

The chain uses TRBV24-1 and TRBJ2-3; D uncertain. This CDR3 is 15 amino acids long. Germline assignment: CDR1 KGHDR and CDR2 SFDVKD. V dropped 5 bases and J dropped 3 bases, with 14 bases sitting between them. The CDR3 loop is CATSGPAVRTDTQYF. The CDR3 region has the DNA TGTGCCACCAGTGGTCCGGCGGTAAGAACAGATACGCAGTATTTT.

CDR3 nucleotides: TGTGCCAGCAGTTCCGACCTAACAGGGGGCCAAGGAGGCTACACCTTC. Amino acids: CASSSDLTGGQGGYTF. The rearrangement joins TRBV27 to TRBJ1-2, with 9 bases fitting TRBD1. CDR1 MNHEY and CDR2 SMNVEV come from the germline V gene (reference sequence). Trimming took 4 bases from V and 8 from J; bases not matched to a gene: 14. This CDR3 is 16 amino acids long.

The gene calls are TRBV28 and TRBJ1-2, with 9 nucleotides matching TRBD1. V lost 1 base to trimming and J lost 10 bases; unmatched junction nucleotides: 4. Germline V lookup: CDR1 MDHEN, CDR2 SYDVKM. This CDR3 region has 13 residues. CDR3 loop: CASSLLTGGVYTF. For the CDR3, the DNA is TGTGCCAGCAGTTTATTGACAGGGGGGGTCTACACCTTC.

The CDR3, as DNA: TGTGCCATCAGTGACCAGGGCAGCAGTTCACCCCTCCACTTT. This encodes CAISDQGSSSPLHF. The gene calls are TRBV10-3 and TRBJ1-6, with TRBD1 as a possible D gene (5 bases). The germline gives CDR1 ENHRY, CDR2 SYGVKD. The CDR3 is 14 residues long. Trimming took 3 bases from V and 9 from J, leaving 12 bases between them.

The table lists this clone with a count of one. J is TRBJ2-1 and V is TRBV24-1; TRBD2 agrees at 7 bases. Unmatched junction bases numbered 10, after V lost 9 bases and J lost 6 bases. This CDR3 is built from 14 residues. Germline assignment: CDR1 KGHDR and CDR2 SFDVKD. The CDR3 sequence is CATGTGTTLNEQFF. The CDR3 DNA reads TGTGCCACCGGGACCGGGACTACCCTCAATGAGCAGTTCTTC.